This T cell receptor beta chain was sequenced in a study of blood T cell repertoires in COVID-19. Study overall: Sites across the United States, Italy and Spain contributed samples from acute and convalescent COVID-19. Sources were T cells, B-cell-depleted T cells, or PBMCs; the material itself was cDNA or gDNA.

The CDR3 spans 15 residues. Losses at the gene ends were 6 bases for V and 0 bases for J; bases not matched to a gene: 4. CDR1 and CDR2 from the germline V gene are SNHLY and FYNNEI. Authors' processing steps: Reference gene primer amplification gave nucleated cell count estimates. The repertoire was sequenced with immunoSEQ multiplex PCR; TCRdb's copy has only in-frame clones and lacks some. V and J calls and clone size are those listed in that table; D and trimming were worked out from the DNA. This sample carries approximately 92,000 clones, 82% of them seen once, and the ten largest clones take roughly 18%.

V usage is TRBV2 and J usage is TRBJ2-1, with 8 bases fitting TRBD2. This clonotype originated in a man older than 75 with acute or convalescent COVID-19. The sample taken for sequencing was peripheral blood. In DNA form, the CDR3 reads TGTGCCAGCAGGGCGGGGGGAAGCTCCTACAATGAGCAGTTCTTC. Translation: CASRAGGSSYNEQFF. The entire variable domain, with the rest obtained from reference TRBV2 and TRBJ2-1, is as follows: EPEVTQTPSHQVTQMGQEVILRCVPISNHLYFYWYRQILGQKVEFLVSFYNNEISEKSEIFDDQFSVERPDGSNFTLKIRSTKLEDSAMYFCASRAGGSSYNEQFFGPGTRLTVL.